One and the same sample provided the 17 T cell receptor beta chains below, sequenced in a study of technical replicates of blood from a handful of donors. Sequencing used immunoSEQ multiplex PCR; TCRdb keeps in-frame clones, though not all of them. Of tens of thousands of clones listed, 85% to 95% are singletons. Sequenced material: T cells isolated from PBMCs. Receptor source: a human donor in good health.

This chain joins TRBV5-1 and TRBJ2-3; 14 nucleotides agree with TRBD2. Germline lookup yields CDR1 SGHRS and CDR2 YFSETQ. This CDR3 region has 15 residues. V lost 5 bases and J lost 6; bases outside the gene matches: 5. The CDR3 reads CASSRLAGGPDTQYF. The CDR3, as DNA: TGCGCCAGCAGTCGACTAGCGGGAGGGCCGGATACGCAGTATTTT.

The chain uses TRBV2 and TRBJ1-5, with a possible D match to TRBD1 (6 bases). Between the trimmed V and J ends, which lost 6 bases and 7 bases, there was a span of 16 bases. The CDR3 consists of 14 residues. CDR1 is SNHLY, CDR2 FYNNEI, per germline. Written as DNA, the CDR3 is TGTGCCAGCAGGATCAGGGAACAGGGACAGCCCCAGCATTTT. Translated, it gives CASRIREQGQPQHF.

Written as DNA, the CDR3 is TGTGCCAGCAGCGGGACAGCCAACTCCAACTATAATTCACCCCTCCACTTT. Translation gives CASSGTANSNYNSPLHF. The chain employs TRBV9 and TRBJ1-6, with a tentative D call TRBD1 (6 bases). The CDR3 consists of 17 residues. V lost 3 bases, J lost 3 bases, and 16 bases lay in between. Germline V gene sequence: CDR1 SGDLS, CDR2 YYNGEE.

This chain joins TRBV19 and TRBJ1-3; D call uncertain. Looked up from germline, CDR1 is LNHDA and CDR2 is SQIVND (reference sequence). V was cut by 7 bases and J by 4 bases, with 14 bases left in between. This CDR3 comprises 14 residues. The chain's CDR3 is CASTPSVAGNTIYF. DNA for the CDR3: TGTGCCAGTACTCCATCGGTTGCAGGAAACACCATATATTTT. Complete variable domain (other parts from reference TRBV19 and TRBJ1-3): DGGITQSPKYLFRKEGQNVTLSCEQNLNHDAMYWYRQDPGQGLRLIYYSQIVNDFQKGDIAEGYSVSREKKESFPLTVTSAQKNPTAFYLCASTPSVAGNTIYFGEGSWLTVV.

This clone was seen only once. The J gene is TRBJ2-1, the V gene TRBV27; D may be TRBD1 (6 bases). Germline V gene data show CDR1 as MNHEY and CDR2 as SMNVEV (reference sequence). V lost 0 bases and J 9 bases, leaving 9 bases between the germline ends. The CDR3 runs 13 residues. The DNA for the CDR3 is TGTGCCAGCAGTTTATCGGGACACCCTGAGCAGTTCTTC. Protein: CASSLSGHPEQFF.

The chain recombines TRBV27 with TRBJ1-1, with 7 positions matching TRBD1. From germline, CDR1 is MNHEY and CDR2 SMNVEV (reference sequence). V gave up 5 bases and J gave up 3 bases; unmatched junction bases: 3. The CDR3 totals 13 residues. CDR3 region: CASSPRGDTEAFF. CDR3 DNA: TGTGCCAGCAGTCCCAGGGGGGACACTGAAGCTTTCTTT.

This chain joins TRBV6-1 and TRBJ2-2, with a possible D match to TRBD2 (6 bases). The CDR3 has 13 residues. Germline loops: CDR1 MNHNS, CDR2 SASEGT. Trimming removed 8 bases at V and 6 bases at J, with 13 bases between. The CDR3 region is CASVNLAPGELFF. In DNA form, the CDR3 reads TGTGCCAGCGTTAACCTAGCGCCCGGGGAGCTGTTTTTT.

J is TRBJ2-7 and V is TRBV4-1, with 7 bases that match TRBD2. Germline lookup yields CDR1 MGHRA and CDR2 YSYEKL. V gave up 0 bases and J gave up 3 bases; unmatched junction bases: 8. This CDR3 is 16 amino acids long. CDR3 in amino acids: CASSQDGRAGIYEQYF. The DNA of the CDR3 is TGCGCCAGCAGCCAAGACGGCAGAGCGGGGATCTACGAGCAGTACTTC.

The chain joins TRBV21-1 to TRBJ2-2; whether TRBD1, the table's D call, matches the DNA was not checked. TRBV21-1 is assigned pseudogene status. This CDR3 spans 18 amino acids. The CDR3 loop is CASRKGVEAGGNTGELFF. The CDR3 DNA follows: TGTGCCAGCAGAAAAGGAGTCGAGGCAGGGGGGAACACCGGGGAGCTGTTTTTT.

The chain couples TRBV9 to TRBJ2-2, with a weak D call TRBD1 (5 bases). Between the trimmed V and J ends, which lost 0 bases and 4 bases, there was a span of 13 bases. Germline values: CDR1 SGDLS, CDR2 YYNGEE. The CDR3 contains 16 residues. The CDR3 DNA follows: TGTGCCAGCAGCGTAGTAGCAGGGCCTGGCACCGGGGAGCTGTTTTTT. This sequence encodes CASSVVAGPGTGELFF.

The V and J genes are TRBV28 and TRBJ2-7; 8 bases align to TRBD2. V lost 3 bases and J lost 0; bases outside the gene matches: 1. Germline CDR1 reads MDHEN; CDR2 reads SYDVKM. The CDR3 sequence is 14 residues long. DNA for the CDR3: TGTGCCAGCAGTTTGCTAGCGGGCTCCTACGAGCAGTACTTC. Residues: CASSLLAGSYEQYF. Filled out from reference TRBV28 and TRBJ2-7, the complete variable domain reads DVKVTQSSRYLVKRTGEKVFLECVQDMDHENMFWYRQDPGLGLRLIYFSYDVKMKEKGDIPEGYSVSREKKERFSLILESASTNQTSMYLCASSLLAGSYEQYFGPGTRLTVT.

The chain couples TRBV19 to TRBJ1-6, with TRBD1 identical over 7 bases. The CDR3 loop spans 14 amino acids. J lost 7 bases, V lost 6 bases, and 6 bases had no gene match. The germline CDR1 and CDR2 sequences are LNHDA and SQIVND (reference sequence). DNA of the CDR3: TGTGCCAGTAGGATACAGGGGAAAAATTCACCCCTCCACTTT. Its protein product is CASRIQGKNSPLHF.

J is TRBJ2-3 and V is TRBV29-1, with D perhaps TRBD2 (6 bases). The V gene lost 5 bases and the J gene lost 2 bases, with 11 bases spanning the gap. CDR3 length equals 13 residues. Germline lookup yields CDR1 SQVTM and CDR2 ANQGSEA. Here the CDR3 reads CSVRAGNTDTQYF. DNA of the CDR3: TGCAGCGTTAGGGCGGGGAACACAGATACGCAGTATTTT.

The chain links TRBV6-5 to TRBJ2-7; D gene ambiguous. This CDR3 is built from 13 residues. V was trimmed by 0 bases and J by 5 bases, leaving 8 bases between them. From germline, CDR1 is MNHEY and CDR2 SVGAGI. CDR3 protein: CASSYSFSHEQYF. In DNA, the CDR3 is TGTGCCAGCAGTTACTCTTTCAGTCACGAGCAGTACTTC.

This chain joins TRBV5-1 and TRBJ2-2; 9 nucleotides align to TRBD2. V was pared by 7 bases and J by 6 bases, with 10 bases of the junction left unmatched. The CDR3 spans 15 residues. Germline V CDR1 and CDR2: SGHRS, YFSETQ. The chain's CDR3 is CASARGVAGAGELFF. CDR3 nucleotides: TGCGCCAGCGCCCGAGGGGTAGCGGGAGCCGGGGAGCTGTTTTTT.

The chain recombines TRBV10-2 with TRBJ2-1; 10 nucleotides line up with TRBD1. Germline V lookup: CDR1 WSHSY, CDR2 SAAADI. The V segment lost 3 bases and the J segment 6 bases; nucleotides outside the gene matches: 5. The CDR3 has 15 amino acids. The CDR3 region is CASSDGTGASNEQFF. CDR3 coding DNA: TGCGCCAGCAGTGATGGGACAGGGGCGTCCAATGAGCAGTTCTTC.

The chain has TRBV5-1 and TRBJ2-3; TRBD1 matches at 10 bases. This CDR3 contains 16 residues. Per the germline V gene, CDR1 is SGHRS and CDR2 is YFSETQ. The V gene end was trimmed by 1 base and the J gene end by 5 bases; junction bases not matched to a gene: 7. CDR3 protein: CASSLLGTGEGDTQYF. The CDR3 DNA follows: TGCGCCAGCAGCTTGTTGGGGACAGGGGAGGGAGATACGCAGTATTTT.